This TCR beta chain was recovered during a study of cytomegalovirus exposure and HLA in healthy donors (dated by TCRdb to about 2017). Background for the entire study: An earlier analysis of under 600 of the donors reported 276 Gb of sequence data and 117 million unique TCR beta sequences from about 179 million T cells. An early release covering roughly 640 HLA-typed donors comprised 300 to 350 gigabases of sequencing data and 85 million or so unique TCR sequences. Of the 300 to 500 genotyped donors, 81% were placed in the genetic ancestry cluster associated with self-reported Caucasian donors. The aim of the study was to test whether cataloging public T cell receptors could identify signatures of past pathogen exposure. The T cell repertoires of 666 subjects were profiled by immunosequencing and related to cytomegalovirus serostatus. In addition to the first cohort of hundreds of subjects, a separate validation cohort of around 110 different subjects was used. The study combined high-throughput TCR immunosequencing, statistical association of individual TCRs with disease status, and machine learning to predict cytomegalovirus infection status. In a later analysis, previously published TCR beta repertoires from several hundred donors were re-analyzed and high-resolution HLA genotyping was added so that TCR occurrence patterns could be studied. Rather than drawing on any new phenotypic data, the later analysis identified candidate immune exposures from TCR beta sequences and the way those sequences occurred across donors. An earlier analysis of approximately 500 of the donors applied high-throughput TCR beta sequencing to assess whether each TCR beta V gene segment acted as functional or pseudogenic. Donor age, sex, ethnicity and CMV serostatus were compiled together with the repertoire data. A later genetic analysis used genome-wide SNP genotypes for about 55% of the 666 donors, treating that subset as a discovery cohort. Every discovery cohort repertoire had been produced on one sequencing platform. Both class I and class II loci were covered by HLA typing, at four-digit resolution. Typing coverage differed by locus: A, B, C, DRB1 and DQB1 were typed in about 620-640 donors, DQA1 in 500 to 550, DPA1 in some 570, and DPB1 in 450 to 480. A few DR-DQ haplotypes were treated as single units for association and clustering because of strong linkage in the cohort. On average, around 230,000 unique TCR beta nucleotide sequences were sequenced per donor among fewer than 500 genotyped donors of the cohort, with roughly 20% of those sequences being non-productive. Broad study findings and their caveats: A cluster of highly shared sequence variants was judged likely to be a technical artifact of the sequencing pipeline. The earlier analysis of approximately 560 of the donors excluded roughly 17 rarely observed V segments, including chromosome 9 orphons, because counts were too low. Cytomegalovirus status was reported to be diagnosed by the classifier with high specificity and sensitivity in both the original and validation cohorts. Some IMGT-functional V segments, including TRBV6-2 and TRBV6-3, could not be told apart with the 87-base-pair reads, so those segments were excluded. A few of the identified cytomegalovirus-associated TCR beta chains were confirmed in vitro to be specific for cytomegalovirus antigens. Because HLA typing was missing for some donors at each locus, association tests included only the typed subset. The study listed 150 to 200 TCR beta chains as associated with cytomegalovirus. Most TCR sequences were observed very rarely across donors, whereas some public TCRs were present in many individuals. The authors suggested that the approach could potentially be extended to other disease states and immunological phenotypes. In a later analysis, TCR association rates were found to vary across HLA loci, with the most associated TCRs seen for DRB1 alleles and the fewest for HLA-C alleles. When HLA alleles, especially DR and DQ, strongly co-occurred, attributing TCR associations to individual alleles was difficult. According to a later genetic analysis, donors in an Asian-associated ancestry cluster had fewer N-insertions in productive TCRs than the approximately 650-donor mean. In a later analysis, HLA-associated TCR beta chains were found to be more clonally expanded and to have lower generation probabilities than equally common non-associated chains. In a later analysis, most CMV-associated TCR beta chains were found to appear HLA-restricted, with HLA associations seemingly driven largely by CMV exposure. In a later analysis, several top co-occurrence clusters were reported to appear linked to parvovirus B19, influenza, CMV and Epstein-Barr virus. Sequencing depth was assumed to be roughly uniform across donors in the presence/absence analyses, though that assumption may not hold. In an earlier analysis of about 600 of the donors, most TCR beta V segments appeared in productive rearrangements about 87% or about 30% of the time, broadly matching IMGT annotations. This cohort had only TCR beta chains sequenced, and the lack of alpha or paired-chain data limited which features could be detected. The only immune exposure information available for the cohort was CMV serostatus. Correlated functional status among segregating V segments might be attributable to linkage disequilibrium, but an unknown experimental factor could not be ruled out. A further reported finding was that TCR beta sequences accurately predicted the HLA-A and HLA-B alleles for most subjects in the first cohort. At a false discovery rate of 0.05, a later analysis linked fewer than 20,000 TCR beta sequences to specific HLA alleles. An association between a missense DCLRE1C variant and V-gene and J-gene trimming of TCR beta chains was found in a later genetic analysis and replicated in an independent cohort.

The cohort comprised 670 or so healthy bone marrow donors. Cohort members were all nominally healthy when sampled, although unrecorded immune exposures were likely present. The donor was CMV seropositive and belonged to the group of over 250 seropositive cohort members. A peripheral blood sample was collected from each donor, and TCR beta sequencing was performed on peripheral blood mononuclear cells. Genomic DNA extraction from the blood cell samples was performed with the Qiagen DNeasy Blood Extraction Kit. The library relied on the immunoSEQ multiplex PCR assay. For the multiplex PCR, a mixture combining 60 forward primers for TCR Vbeta segments and 13 reverse primers for TCR Jbeta segments was used. The CDR3 region of rearranged TCR beta genes was amplified from genomic DNA with a multiplex PCR assay. Amplified TCR beta libraries were sequenced as 87-base-pair reads on the Illumina HiSeq System. On the authors' methods: A later analysis tallied 75 million to 85 million unique TCR beta chains across the roughly 610 repertoires, and about 12 million of those chains were shared by two or more donors. Raw reads were error-corrected and collapsed into unique sequences by a nearest-neighbor algorithm in which closely related sequences were merged to remove PCR and sequencing errors. V, D and J gene segments were assigned by aligning CDR3 sequences to IMGT reference sequences. For a sequence to be retained, a match of at least six nucleotides to both a V gene segment and a J gene segment was required. A rearrangement was called productive if the CDR3 had no stop codons and remained in frame with V and J, and every other rearrangement was called non-productive. CDR3 was defined by IMGT convention, running from the second conserved V-encoded cysteine to the conserved J-encoded phenylalanine. The earlier analysis of about 530 of the donors excluded any sequence lacking an unambiguous match to a single V gene segment. In an earlier analysis of about 590 of the donors, a V segment was called functional when productive rearrangements were above 56.7%, and segregating when the standard deviation between donors exceeded 5%. A statistical classification framework was developed to diagnose cytomegalovirus status using the catalog of TCR beta chain sequences. V and J gene assignment, in a later analysis, came from comparing TCR nucleotide sequences with IMGT/GENE-DB human TR gene sequences. A later analysis assigned CDR3 sequences and most-parsimonious VDJ recombination scenarios with the TCRdist pipeline. In a later analysis, each TCR beta chain was defined by its CDR3 amino acid sequence together with its V-gene family, and reads without a unique V-gene family were excluded. A later analysis removed 450 to 600 highly shared, low-generation-probability nucleotide sequences to deal with suspected cross-contamination and a sequencing artifact. In a later analysis, a clonal expansion index was calculated for each public chain from normalized within-repertoire ranks of inferred template counts. In a later analysis, generation probabilities were computed with a VDJ recombination model fitted to out-of-frame rearrangements, and the resulting probabilities were checked against IGoR. In a later analysis, TCR-TCR, TCR-HLA and TCR-CMV co-occurrence was scored with hypergeometric tests, and a repertoire-size bias correction was applied to TCR pairs. A later analysis estimated false discovery rates by permuting HLA or CMV assignments 20 times. A later analysis grouped co-occurring TCRs with DBSCAN, adding TCRdist sequence similarity when clustering within HLA-allele-positive subsets. Co-occurrence clustering excluded repertoires with fewer than 30,000 or more than 120,000 public chains, plus five with anomalous nucleotide sharing. TCRdb re-hosts the immuneACCESS table, in-frame sequences only. Its copies lack some clones; in the studies checked, an unresolved V gene accounts for under half of them, and the cause for the rest is not known. V and J calls and clone size are as listed in that table; D and trimming were resolved from the DNA. Recorded for this sample are about 76,000 clones; 65% to 85% of them occurred a single time. The leading ten clones occupy 15% to 20% of the sample.

Including cysteine and phenylalanine, the CDR3 has 15 amino acids. The entry retains the CDR3 DNA only, 45 bases that are in frame from base 1. CDR1 and CDR2 are drawn from the germline V gene: SNHLY, FYNNEI. V was cut back by 1 base and J by 3 bases, leaving a gap of 10 bases between them. Regarding this clone: No antigen is known for it. The record has no base qualities; no much larger clone is one base away.

The V and J segments used are TRBV2 and TRBJ1-5; the D gene is unclear. Sequenced material: PBMCs. The source of this sequence is a woman between 35 and 50 years old in good health and CMV-seropositive. Here is the DNA: TGTGCCAGCAGTGAAGTCAGGCCGGCCAATCAGCCCCAGCATTTT. This yields the protein CASSEVRPANQPQHF.